This entry lists 7 T cell receptor beta chains sequenced from one sample in a study of T cells in Graves' hyperthyroidism and ophthalmopathy. There were TCR beta CDR3 regions amplified from RNA transcripts. Initially, a first-round RT-PCR of the TCR CDR3 employed the HTBI primer set. TCRdb re-called the multiplex PCR reads with MiXCR, one entry per CDR3 protein. The sample gives roughly 560,000 distinct CDR3 sequences, around 15% of which show up once; over 3.5% is in the top ten. Sequenced input: blood. Receptor source: a woman aged 40 to 50 with Graves' ophthalmopathy.

This clonotype was seen a handful of times. V is TRBV19 and J is TRBJ2-7; 7 bases map to TRBD1. The V segment lost 3 bases and the J segment 3 bases; nucleotides outside the gene matches: 5. CDR3 size: 14 residues. CDR1 and CDR2 from the germline V gene are LNHDA and SQIVND (reference sequence). The CDR3 sequence: CASSIGTVLYEQYF. In nucleotides, the CDR3 is TGTGCCAGTAGTATTGGGACAGTGCTCTACGAGCAGTACTTC. Together with reference TRBV19 and TRBJ2-7, the CDR3 gives the full variable domain: DGGITQSPKYLFRKEGQNVTLSCEQNLNHDAMYWYRQDPGQGLRLIYYSQIVNDFQKGDIAEGYSVSREKKESFPLTVTSAQKNPTAFYLCASSIGTVLYEQYFGPGTRLTVT.

This clonotype was counted many times. CDR3 coding DNA: TGTGCCAGCAGTACTCCAGGGTTTGCTCACTACGAGCAGTACTTC. Its protein product is CASSTPGFAHYEQYF. The rearrangement uses TRBV28 and TRBJ2-7, with a weak D call TRBD1 (5 bases). The CDR3 sequence is 15 residues long. Trimming removed 5 bases at V and 3 bases at J, with 17 bases between. The germline CDR1 and CDR2 sequences are MDHEN and SYDVKM.

Ten or more counts support this clonotype. The rearrangement links TRBV6-1 to TRBJ1-6; 8 nucleotides match TRBD1. The CDR3 runs to 14 residues. After removal of 6 bases from V and 8 bases from J, the junction contained 6 bases not matched to a gene. In germline, CDR1 is MNHNS, CDR2 SASEGT. The CDR3: CASRMTGVDSPLHF. The CDR3, as DNA: TGTGCCAGCAGAATGACAGGGGTAGATTCACCCCTCCACTTT.

This clonotype appeared many times. The V call is TRBV20-1, the J call TRBJ2-7; the D gene is possibly TRBD2 (5 bases). V lost 5 bases, J lost 0 bases, and 11 bases lay in between. Germline CDR1 and CDR2: DFQATT and SNEGSKA (reference sequence). This CDR3 is 13 amino acids long. The DNA for the CDR3 is TGCAGTGCTCTAGCAATTATCTCCTACGAGCAGTACTTC. Translated: CSALAIISYEQYF.

The sample holds many counts of this clonotype. The V and J genes are TRBV27 and TRBJ2-7, with D perhaps TRBD1 (6 bases). Germline CDR1 is MNHEY and CDR2 is SMNVEV (reference sequence). V lost 3 bases to trimming and J lost 0 bases, with 9 bases between them. The CDR3 loop spans 14 amino acids. For the CDR3, the DNA is TGTGCCAGCAGTTTTACAGGGTCCTCCTACGAGCAGTACTTC. Amino acids: CASSFTGSSYEQYF.

This clonotype appeared many times. The chain couples TRBV28 to TRBJ1-2, with 10 bases that match TRBD1. Per the germline V gene, CDR1 is MDHEN and CDR2 is SYDVKM. The J segment lost 8 bases and the V segment lost 7 bases, leaving 7 bases of the junction unmatched. The CDR3 length is 13 residues. The CDR3 loop reads CASNRGQGGGYTF. As DNA, the CDR3 is TGTGCCAGCAACCGAGGACAGGGGGGCGGCTACACCTTC.

This clonotype has ten or more counts. The chain combines TRBV20-1 with TRBJ1-5, with 7 bases aligning to TRBD1. The CDR3 loop spans 15 amino acids. CDR1 and CDR2 (germline): DFQATT, SNEGSKA (reference sequence). V shed 7 bases and J 4 bases; nucleotides not matched to a gene: 13. Written as DNA, the CDR3 is TGCAGTGGCCGACAGGGTCGGGGATTAAATCAGCCCCAGCATTTT. This translates into CSGRQGRGLNQPQHF.